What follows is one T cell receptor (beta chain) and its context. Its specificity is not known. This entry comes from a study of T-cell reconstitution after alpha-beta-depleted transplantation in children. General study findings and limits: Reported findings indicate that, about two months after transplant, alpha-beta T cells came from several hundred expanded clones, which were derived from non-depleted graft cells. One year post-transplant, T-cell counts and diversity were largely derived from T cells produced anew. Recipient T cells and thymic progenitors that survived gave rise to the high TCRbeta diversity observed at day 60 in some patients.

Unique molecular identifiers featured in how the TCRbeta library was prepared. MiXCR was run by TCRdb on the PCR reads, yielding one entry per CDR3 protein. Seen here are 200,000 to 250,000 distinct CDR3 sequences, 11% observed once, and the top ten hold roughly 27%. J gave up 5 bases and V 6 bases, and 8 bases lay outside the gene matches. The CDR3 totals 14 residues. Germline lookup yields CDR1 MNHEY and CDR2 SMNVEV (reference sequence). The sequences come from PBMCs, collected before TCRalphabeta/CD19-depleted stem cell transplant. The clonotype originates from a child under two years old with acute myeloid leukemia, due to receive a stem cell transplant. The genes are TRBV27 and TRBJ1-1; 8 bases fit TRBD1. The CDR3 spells CASRLNQGATEAFF. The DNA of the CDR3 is TGTGCCAGCAGGCTTAACCAGGGGGCAACTGAAGCTTTCTTT.